Ten or more counts support the clone carrying this TCR beta chain. The antigen remains unidentified. Specified time point: persistent/refractory GD, antithyroid drugs over 5 years with positive TRAb. The TCR library was made from RNA extracted from PBMCs. The data were taken from a study of regulatory T cells in long-lasting Graves disease. Overall study results and limits: Tissue studied was limited to peripheral blood, excluding thyroid tissue. With persistent disease, TRBV28, TRBJ1-2 and TRBJ2-5 were the favored segments.

The V gene lost 5 bases and the J gene lost 6 bases, with 8 bases spanning the gap. The CDR3 is 13 residues long. Arm-PCR with iRepertoire HTBI primers amplified the CDR3 regions for these TCR beta libraries. TCRdb analysed the multiplex PCR reads with MiXCR anew, one entry per CDR3 protein. The profile shows 400,000 to 500,000 distinct CDR3 sequences, roughly 21% of them singletons. The source material was peripheral blood mononuclear cells (PBMCs), sampled when the disease was refractory, from a patient treated with antithyroid drugs. The J gene is TRBJ1-6, the V gene TRBV12-3 or TRBV12-4; D is undetermined. This clonotype was sampled from a female donor with Graves disease. This CDR3 reads CASSPPTNSPLHF. The DNA of the CDR3 is TGTGCCAGCAGTCCACCGACTAATTCACCCCTCCACTTT.